The 22 T cell receptor beta chains given below trace back to one sample, sequenced in a study of T cell responses to AZD1222 COVID-19 vaccine. Profiling relied on immunoSEQ multiplex PCR, and the TCRdb table lists in-frame clones only, not all of them. The table has 110,000 to 150,000 clones, approximately 85% seen once. Sequenced material: peripheral blood, taken on day 0 of AZD1222 vaccination. The source is an adult in good health.

V and J are TRBV10-3 and TRBJ2-5; no firm D call. CDR1 is ENHRY, CDR2 SYGVKD, per germline. V was clipped by 3 bases and J by 4 bases, with 6 bases between them. The CDR3 spans 12 residues. CDR3 sequence (DNA): TGTGCCATCAGTGACCCCGGAGAGACCCAGTACTTC. Its protein product is CAISDPGETQYF.

This clone was recorded a few times. This chain joins TRBV2 and TRBJ1-3; a weak D match, TRBD1 (6 bases). The CDR3 loop spans 13 amino acids. Germline CDR1 is SNHLY and CDR2 is FYNNEI. V shed 8 bases and J shed 4 bases, with 12 bases lying between them. The CDR3 reads CASGGLSGNTIYF. In DNA, the CDR3 is TGTGCCAGCGGGGGGCTGAGCGGAAACACCATATATTTT.

V and J are TRBV11-3 and TRBJ2-2; 7 bases line up with TRBD1. Trimming cost V 2 bases and J 7 bases; bases outside gene matches: 7. In germline, CDR1 is SGHNT, CDR2 YENEEA. This CDR3 is 15 amino acids long. CDR3: CASSLSQGVGGELFF. CDR3 coding DNA: TGTGCCAGCAGCTTAAGTCAGGGGGTCGGCGGGGAGCTGTTTTTT.

The V gene is TRBV24-1, the J gene TRBJ1-2; D may be TRBD1 (6 bases). The CDR3 runs to 15 residues. Between the trimmed V and J ends, which lost 4 bases and 3 bases, there was a span of 14 bases. The V gene's germline CDR1 is KGHDR and CDR2 SFDVKD. The CDR3 DNA reads TGTGCCACCAGTGACCCACAGGGAGAGGACTATGGCTACACCTTC. It specifies CATSDPQGEDYGYTF.

The chain combines TRBV7-9 with TRBJ2-7; no reliable D call. The CDR3 extends over 14 amino acids. Germline V gene data show CDR1 as SEHNR and CDR2 as FQNEAQ (reference sequence). Trimming took 2 bases from V and 0 from J, leaving 8 bases between them. CDR3 DNA: TGTGCCAGCAGCTTAATCACAGTCTCCTACGAGCAGTACTTC. Its protein product is CASSLITVSYEQYF.

The V gene is TRBV5-8, the J gene TRBJ2-3; 7 nucleotides agree with TRBD1. V was clipped by 2 bases and J by 2 bases; unmatched bases: 2. The CDR3 is 14 amino acids. Germline V CDR1 and CDR2: SGHTS, YDEGEE. CDR3 protein: CASSFRGLTDTQYF. CDR3 nucleotides: TGTGCCAGCAGCTTTAGGGGGCTCACAGATACGCAGTATTTT.

This CDR3 is CASTRPGPLGEQYF. The CDR3 bases are TGTGCCAGCACTCGTCCGGGCCCGCTTGGCGAGCAGTACTTC. The chain carries TRBV25-1 and TRBJ2-7; D call uncertain. CDR3 length: 14 residues. Germline CDR1 is MGHDK and CDR2 is SYGVNS. The V gene lost 7 bases and the J gene lost 6 bases, with 19 bases spanning the gap.

This chain uses TRBV5-1 with TRBJ1-6; tentatively, D is TRBD1 (5 bases). The ends were cut back, 8 bases at V and 8 bases at J, with 11 bases in the middle. Per germline, CDR1 SGHRS and CDR2 YFSETQ. The CDR3 consists of 12 residues. The CDR3 reads CASSQEDSPLHF. In DNA, the CDR3 is TGCGCCAGTTCACAGGAAGATTCACCCCTCCACTTT.

This clone was counted between two and nine times. The V call is TRBV6-5, the J call TRBJ1-4; D is possibly TRBD1 (5 bases). This CDR3 region has 13 residues. Germline V gene sequence: CDR1 MNHEY, CDR2 SVGAGI. V was shortened by 4 bases and J by 6 bases, with 9 bases between the two germline ends. The CDR3 sequence is CASSWGGDEKLFF. The CDR3 bases are TGTGCCAGCAGTTGGGGCGGGGATGAAAAACTGTTTTTT.

This chain joins TRBV11-3 and TRBJ1-2, with a tentative D call TRBD1 (5 bases). The V gene lost 11 bases and the J gene lost 4 bases, with 23 bases spanning the gap. The CDR3 is 15 residues long. The germline V gene has CDR1 SGHNT and CDR2 YENEEA. The CDR3 reads CAVPTKPDSPYGYTF. CDR3 in DNA: TGTGCCGTCCCAACCAAACCAGACAGCCCCTATGGCTACACCTTC.

V is TRBV11-2 and J is TRBJ1-2; perhaps TRBD1 as D (5 bases). Trimming removed 5 bases from V and 4 bases from J, with 8 bases in between. Looked up from germline, CDR1 is SGHAT and CDR2 is FQNNGV. The CDR3 sequence is 12 residues long. CDR3 nucleotides: TGTGCCAGCAGCGAACAGGCCTATGGCTACACCTTC. Its translation is CASSEQAYGYTF.

This rearrangement joins TRBV6-4 to TRBJ1-2; D possibly corresponds to TRBD1 (5 bases). CDR3 length equals 12 residues. Trimming left V 5 bases short and J 2 bases short, with 6 bases between. Germline V gene lookup returns CDR1 MRHNA and CDR2 SNTAGT. CDR3 sequence: CASSPGNYGYTF. The CDR3 DNA sequence: TGTGCCAGCAGTCCAGGGAACTATGGCTACACCTTC.

The chain has TRBV27 and TRBJ1-1; D unresolved. Germline CDR1 is MNHEY and CDR2 is SMNVEV (reference sequence). CDR3 length: 10 residues. Trimming shortened V by 10 bases and J by 10 bases, and 13 bases separated the two germline ends. Here the CDR3 DNA reads TGTGCCACCGGTCCCTCGGGAGCTTTCTTT. Its protein is CATGPSGAFF.

The chain has TRBV6-1 and TRBJ1-2, with D possibly TRBD1 on 5 matching bases. CDR1 is MNHNS, CDR2 SASEGT, per germline. This CDR3 spans 16 amino acids. V lost 1 base and J 8 bases, leaving 20 bases between the germline ends. The CDR3 is CASSEGGSGRIRGYTF. The CDR3 nucleotides are TGTGCCAGCAGTGAAGGGGGGTCAGGGAGGATTAGGGGCTACACCTTC.

The chain combines TRBV29-1 with TRBJ2-5; 7 positions agree with TRBD1. J gave up 3 bases and V 5 bases, and 3 bases lay outside the gene matches. The length of the CDR3 is 12 residues. CDR1 is SQVTM and CDR2 is ANQGSEA in the germline V gene. DNA of the CDR3: TGCAGCGTTCGTCAGGGGGAAGAGACCCAGTACTTC. Its translation is CSVRQGEETQYF. Together with reference TRBV29-1 and TRBJ2-5, the CDR3 gives the full variable domain: SAVISQKPSRDICQRGTSLTIQCQVDSQVTMMFWYRQQPGQSLTLIATANQGSEATYESGFVIDKFPISRPNLTFSTLTVSNMSPEDSSIYLCSVRQGEETQYFGPGTRLLVL.

The rearrangement links TRBV10-1 to TRBJ1-5; D is ambiguous. Germline values: CDR1 WNHNN, CDR2 SYGVQD (reference sequence). The CDR3 has 12 amino acids. The V end lost 2 bases, the J end lost 5 bases, and 4 bases lay between the germline ends. The CDR3 loop reads CASSETYQPQHF. The CDR3 region has the DNA TGCGCCAGCAGTGAGACCTATCAGCCCCAGCATTTT.

This chain links TRBV10-3 with TRBJ1-4; a possible D gene is TRBD1 (6 bases). Between the trimmed V and J ends, which lost 4 bases and 4 bases, there was a span of 7 bases. Germline CDR1 and CDR2: ENHRY and SYGVKD. This CDR3 comprises 13 residues. The CDR3 protein is CAISGQDNEKLFF. The CDR3 DNA follows: TGTGCCATCAGTGGACAGGATAATGAAAAACTGTTTTTT.

The chain links TRBV7-2 to TRBJ2-1; D may match TRBD1 or TRBD2 (6 bases each). The CDR3 has 13 residues. The germline V gene has CDR1 SGHTA and CDR2 FQGNSA. V lost 5 bases, J lost 7 bases, and 12 bases lay in between. The CDR3 here is CASSTEGGNEQFF. The DNA of the CDR3 is TGTGCCAGCAGCACCGAGGGGGGTAATGAGCAGTTCTTC.

V is TRBV6-5 and J is TRBJ1-2; D is possibly TRBD1 (5 bases). Germline lookup yields CDR1 MNHEY and CDR2 SVGAGI. The CDR3 contains 13 residues. Trimming stripped 0 bases from V and 3 bases from J, with 5 bases between. This chain's CDR3 is CASSYSRDYGYTF. The CDR3 DNA reads as TGTGCCAGCAGTTACTCCAGGGACTATGGCTACACCTTC.

V and J are TRBV2 and TRBJ2-1, with 9 bases that match TRBD2. The CDR3 contains 13 residues. Trimming removed 7 bases from V and 9 bases from J; junction bases left unmatched: 7. Per germline, CDR1 SNHLY and CDR2 FYNNEI. The CDR3 loop reads CASIRAGGGEQFF. CDR3 sequence (DNA): TGTGCCAGCATCCGAGCGGGGGGCGGTGAGCAGTTCTTC.

The chain combines TRBV5-1 with TRBJ2-1; 8 nucleotides align to TRBD2. Trimming removed 0 bases from V and 3 bases from J; junction bases left unmatched: 5. CDR3 size: 16 residues. Germline V gene sequence: CDR1 SGHRS, CDR2 YFSETQ. This CDR3 is CASSLAGLAGYNEQFF. The CDR3 DNA reads as TGCGCCAGCAGCTTGGCCGGTCTAGCGGGCTACAATGAGCAGTTCTTC.

This chain joins TRBV3-1 (or the pseudogene TRBV3-2) and TRBJ1-4, with a tentative D call TRBD1 (6 bases). The CDR3 spans 15 residues. CDR1 is LGHDT, CDR2 YNNKEL, per germline (reference sequence). V lost 3 bases and J lost 1, with 9 bases in between. The CDR3 nucleotides are TGTGCCAGCAGCCAGGGGGCGGGAACTAATGAAAAACTGTTTTTT. This sequence encodes CASSQGAGTNEKLFF.